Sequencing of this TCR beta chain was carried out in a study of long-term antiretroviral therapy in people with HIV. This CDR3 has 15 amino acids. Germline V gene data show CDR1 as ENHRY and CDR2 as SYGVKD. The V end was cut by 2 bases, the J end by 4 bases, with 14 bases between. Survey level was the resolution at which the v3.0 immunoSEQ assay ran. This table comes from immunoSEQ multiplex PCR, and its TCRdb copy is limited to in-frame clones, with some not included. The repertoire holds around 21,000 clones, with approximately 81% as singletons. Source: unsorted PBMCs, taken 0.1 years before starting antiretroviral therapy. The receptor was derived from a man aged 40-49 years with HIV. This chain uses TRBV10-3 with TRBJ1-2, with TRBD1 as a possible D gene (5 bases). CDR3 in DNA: TGTGCCATCAGTGAGAGCCAGGGTCTAAGCTATGGCTACACCTTC. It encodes CAISESQGLSYGYTF.